A single sample is the source of the 20 T cell receptor beta chains below, sequenced in a study of blood T cell repertoires in COVID-19. The assay was immunoSEQ multiplex PCR, and TCRdb's table has in-frame clones only and misses some. Of 55,000 to 60,000 clones in the sample, 70% to 80% were seen once. Sequencing input: peripheral blood. These receptors originate from a man aged 50 to 59 with active or convalescent COVID-19.

The chain carries TRBV2 and TRBJ2-1, with TRBD2 matching over 9 bases. J was trimmed by 5 bases and V by 4 bases; bases with no gene match: 3. There are 14 residues in the CDR3. Per germline, CDR1 SNHLY and CDR2 FYNNEI. Here the CDR3 reads CASSVLAGNNEQFF. As DNA, the CDR3 is TGTGCCAGCAGTGTCCTAGCGGGAAACAATGAGCAGTTCTTC.

The chain carries TRBV2 and TRBJ2-5; 7 bases align to TRBD1. The CDR3 extends over 13 amino acids. The germline gives CDR1 SNHLY, CDR2 FYNNEI. Trimming at V came to 5 bases and at J to 2 bases, leaving 2 bases not matched to a gene. Written as DNA, the CDR3 is TGTGCCAGCAGTCTGGGACAGCAAGAGACCCAGTACTTC. This gives the protein CASSLGQQETQYF.

CDR3 DNA sequence: TGTGCCAGCAGCGCCGGACAGGGTCGGGAGCAGTACTTC. It encodes CASSAGQGREQYF. The chain is built from TRBV5-4 and TRBJ2-7; 8 nucleotides align to TRBD1. The V gene's germline CDR1 is SGHNT and CDR2 YYREEE (reference sequence). The length of the CDR3 is 13 residues. The V and J ends lost 4 bases and 7 bases, in that order; junction bases with no gene match: 7.

This chain uses TRBV7-3 with TRBJ2-1; TRBD2 aligns across 7 bases. The length of the CDR3 is 16 residues. Germline CDR1 reads SGHTA; CDR2 reads FQGTGA. V was pared by 2 bases and J by 2 bases, with 6 bases of the junction left unmatched. CDR3 protein: CASSLAGTTTYNEQFF. The CDR3 DNA is TGTGCCAGCAGCTTAGCCGGGACTACAACCTACAATGAGCAGTTCTTC.

The rearrangement links TRBV27 to TRBJ2-1; TRBD1 matches at 9 bases. The CDR3 covers 16 residues. Germline CDR1 and CDR2: MNHEY and SMNVEV (reference sequence). With V trimmed by 5 bases and J by 2 bases, 7 bases remained unmatched. The CDR3 reads CASSPLTGGTYNEQFF. The CDR3 DNA reads TGTGCCAGCAGTCCACTGACAGGGGGGACCTACAATGAGCAGTTCTTC.

This chain uses TRBV3-1 (or the pseudogene TRBV3-2) with TRBJ2-4; 7 bases line up with TRBD2. V trimming: 6 bases; J trimming: 9 bases; junction bases outside the gene matches: 8. The germline V gene encodes CDR1 LGHDT and CDR2 YNNKEL (reference sequence). The CDR3 runs to 13 residues. The CDR3 spells CASRRASGGIQYF. For the CDR3, the DNA is TGTGCCAGCAGACGAGCTAGCGGCGGCATTCAGTACTTC.

In regard to this clone: The sample has other DNA sequences that encode this CDR3 too. The chain has TRBV2 and TRBJ1-5; 7 bases map to TRBD1. The germline V gene has CDR1 SNHLY and CDR2 FYNNEI. This CDR3 contains 13 residues. V trimming: 4 bases; J trimming: 6 bases; junction bases outside the gene matches: 3. The CDR3: CASSGQGGQPQHF. CDR3 nucleotide sequence: TGTGCCAGCAGTGGACAGGGCGGTCAGCCCCAGCATTTT.

The V call is TRBV7-9, the J call TRBJ2-3; perhaps TRBD1 as D (7 bases). V was trimmed by 4 bases and J by 6 bases, leaving 23 bases between them. This CDR3 region has 17 residues. The germline V gene encodes CDR1 SEHNR and CDR2 FQNEAQ (reference sequence). CDR3 protein: CASSSSNAGQYMDTQYF. The CDR3 DNA reads TGTGCCAGCAGCTCGTCTAACGCGGGACAGTACATGGATACGCAGTATTTT. Variable domain in full (rest from reference TRBV7-9 and TRBJ2-3): DTGVSQNPRHKITKRGQNVTFRCDPISEHNRLYWYRQTLGQGPEFLTYFQNEAQLEKSRLLSDRFSAERPKGSFSTLEIQRTEQGDSAMYLCASSSSNAGQYMDTQYFGPGTRLTVL.

J is TRBJ1-1 and V is TRBV5-4; possibly TRBD1 for D (6 bases). Germline CDR1 is SGHNT and CDR2 is YYREEE (reference sequence). This CDR3 spans 15 amino acids. Trimming took off 1 base at V and 1 base at J, with 11 bases between the two ends. In DNA form, the CDR3 reads TGTGCCAGCAGCTTGCCGCAGGGGAGGAACACTGAAGCTTTCTTT. It specifies CASSLPQGRNTEAFF.

This clone showed up just once. The V call is TRBV7-8, the J call TRBJ2-3; 9 nucleotides line up with TRBD2. Germline V gives CDR1 SGHVS, CDR2 FQNEAQ. The CDR3 has 15 residues. After removal of 7 bases from V and 0 bases from J, the junction contained 5 bases not matched to a gene. CDR3 in DNA: TGTGCCAGCAACAGCGGGGGGTACAGCACAGATACGCAGTATTTT. Its translation is CASNSGGYSTDTQYF.

The chain employs TRBV2 and TRBJ2-3, with a possible D match to TRBD2 (5 bases). With 9 bases removed from V and 5 bases from J, the gap between germline ends came to 18 bases. The length of the CDR3 is 14 residues. Germline V gives CDR1 SNHLY, CDR2 FYNNEI. The CDR3 reads CASGSGVLLDTQYF. As DNA, the CDR3 is TGTGCCAGTGGGAGTGGGGTCCTTTTAGATACGCAGTATTTT.

This CDR3 is CASSFLAGNGYEQYF. In DNA form, the CDR3 reads TGTGCCAGCAGCTTTCTAGCGGGAAACGGTTACGAGCAGTACTTC. The chain has TRBV7-9 and TRBJ2-7; 9 positions match TRBD2. The CDR3 sequence is 15 residues long. Germline V lookup: CDR1 SEHNR, CDR2 FQNEAQ (reference sequence). The junction had 7 bases not matched to a gene; V was cut back by 3 bases and J by 4 bases.

This clone was seen a handful of times. This rearrangement joins TRBV6-5 to TRBJ1-6; unclear D gene. V was pared by 7 bases and J by 8 bases, with 9 bases between. Germline-derived CDR1 and CDR2 are MNHEY and SVGAGI. The CDR3 totals 12 residues. The CDR3 loop is CASNYPDSPLHF. CDR3 DNA sequence: TGTGCCAGCAACTACCCCGATTCACCCCTCCACTTT.

Concerning this clone itself: It differs at one base from a far larger clone, so likely a read error. This sequence joins TRBV19 and TRBJ2-7; maybe TRBD1 (5 bases). The CDR3 is 12 amino acids. Trimming removed 5 bases from V and 2 bases from J, with 7 bases in between. The germline V gene encodes CDR1 LNHDA and CDR2 SQIVND (reference sequence). CDR3 sequence: CASSDSTYEQYF. The DNA for the CDR3 is TGTGCCAGTAGTGACAGTACCTACGAGCAGTACTTC.

This chain connects TRBV11-2 to TRBJ2-7, with TRBD2 as a possible D gene (5 bases). This CDR3 contains 12 residues. V shed 8 bases and J shed 3 bases, with 11 bases lying between them. Per germline, CDR1 SGHAT and CDR2 FQNNGV. The CDR3 loop is CASGTGNYEQYF. For the CDR3, the DNA is TGTGCCAGCGGAACCGGGAACTACGAGCAGTACTTC.

The V call is TRBV19, the J call TRBJ1-1; D is possibly TRBD1 (6 bases). The length of the CDR3 is 14 residues. V was pared by 1 base and J by 0 bases, with 6 bases between. Germline CDR1 and CDR2: LNHDA and SQIVND (reference sequence). CDR3: CASSIGTVNTEAFF. The CDR3 DNA reads as TGTGCCAGTAGTATAGGGACAGTGAACACTGAAGCTTTCTTT.

The gene calls are TRBV19 and TRBJ1-1; D is perhaps TRBD1 (6 bases). The CDR3 spans 13 residues. V gave up 10 bases and J gave up 10 bases, with 22 bases separating them. Germline V gives CDR1 LNHDA, CDR2 SQIVND (reference sequence). CDR3 residues: CATQGGAGGAAFF. For the CDR3, the DNA is TGTGCCACCCAAGGGGGGGCGGGGGGGGCAGCTTTCTTT.

This clone was seen a handful of times. This sequence joins TRBV30 and TRBJ1-5, with a possible D match to TRBD1 (6 bases). The CDR3 sequence is 15 residues long. Germline loops: CDR1 GTSNPN, CDR2 SVGIG (reference sequence). V dropped 0 bases and J dropped 4 bases, with 13 bases sitting between them. CDR3 sequence: CAWSVRRGGNQPQHF. The CDR3 bases are TGTGCCTGGAGTGTACGCAGGGGTGGTAATCAGCCCCAGCATTTT.

The chain employs TRBV27 and TRBJ2-1, with D hard to call. Germline V gene sequence: CDR1 MNHEY, CDR2 SMNVEV (reference sequence). Trimming took 4 bases from V and 4 from J, leaving 11 bases between them. The CDR3 runs 14 residues. CDR3 protein: CASSSGGPYNEQFF. The CDR3, as DNA: TGTGCCAGCAGTTCCGGTGGGCCTTACAATGAGCAGTTCTTC.

CDR3 coding DNA: TGTGCCAGCAGCCGGGGGGGCGGAGCTAACTATGGCTACACCTTC. It encodes CASSRGGGANYGYTF. J is TRBJ1-2 and V is TRBV5-4, with D perhaps matching TRBD1 (6 bases). CDR3 length: 15 amino acids. Germline CDR1 is SGHNT and CDR2 is YYREEE (reference sequence). The ends were cut back, 4 bases at V and 0 bases at J, with 13 bases in the middle. The full variable domain, with the rest looked up from reference TRBV5-4 and TRBJ1-2, is ETGVTQSPTHLIKTRGQQVTLRCSSQSGHNTVSWYQQALGQGPQFIFQYYREEENGRGNFPPRFSGLQFPNYSSELNVNALELDDSALYLCASSRGGGANYGYTFGSGTRLTVV.